The 16 T cell receptor beta chains reported below all come from one sample, sequenced in a study of shared clonotypes between healthy human individuals. The assay was immunoSEQ multiplex PCR, and TCRdb's table has in-frame clones only and misses some. The data hold 600,000 to 750,000 clones, with 90% observed a single time. The specimen was memory CD8+ T cells from PBMCs. Subset of the sample: CD45RO+ cells pooled with CCR7-negative TemRA cells. The source is a man aged 18 to 29 in good health. Some clones in this sample may be carry-over from other donors' samples.

This chain connects TRBV10-1 to TRBJ2-5, with D tentatively TRBD1 or TRBD2 (5 bases each). The V gene lost 9 bases and the J gene lost 2 bases, with 13 bases spanning the gap. CDR1 is WNHNN, CDR2 SYGVQD, per germline (reference sequence). This CDR3 spans 13 amino acids. The CDR3 sequence is CASTRDQQETQYF. As DNA, the CDR3 is TGCGCCAGTACCCGGGACCAACAAGAGACCCAGTACTTC.

The chain carries TRBV19 and TRBJ2-1, with TRBD2 identical over 13 bases. V trimming: 4 bases; J trimming: 9 bases; junction bases outside the gene matches: 6. The CDR3 has 15 amino acids. Looked up from germline, CDR1 is LNHDA and CDR2 is SQIVND (reference sequence). The CDR3 bases are TGTGCCAGTAGTACTACTAGCGGGAGGGCCGGTGAGCAGTTCTTC. It translates to CASSTTSGRAGEQFF.

V gene TRBV19 combines with J gene TRBJ1-5; D gene uncertain. The germline V gene encodes CDR1 LNHDA and CDR2 SQIVND (reference sequence). The CDR3 spans 14 residues. Trimming shortened V by 6 bases and J by 4 bases, and 13 bases separated the two germline ends. CDR3 sequence reads: CASSWTELNQPQHF. DNA of the CDR3: TGTGCCAGTAGCTGGACGGAGTTGAATCAGCCCCAGCATTTT.

J is TRBJ2-7 and V is TRBV11-2; 7 bases map to TRBD1. With 4 bases clipped from V and 3 bases from J, the junction kept 9 bases outside the gene matches. The CDR3 totals 15 residues. Germline CDR1 SGHAT, CDR2 FQNNGV. CDR3 amino acids: CASSYTGVLVYEQYF. DNA of the CDR3: TGTGCCAGCAGCTATACAGGGGTCCTAGTCTACGAGCAGTACTTC. Looking up the rest from reference TRBV11-2 and TRBJ2-7 gives the full variable domain: EAGVAQSPRYKIIEKRQSVAFWCNPISGHATLYWYQQILGQGPKLLIQFQNNGVVDDSQLPKDRFSAERLKGVDSTLKIQPAKLEDSAVYLCASSYTGVLVYEQYFGPGTRLTVT.

CDR3 nucleotide sequence: TGCGCCAGCAGCTTGATCCAGGGAGGCGGATATGGCTACACCTTC. Protein: CASSLIQGGGYGYTF. J is TRBJ1-2 and V is TRBV5-1; D possibly corresponds to TRBD1 (5 bases). V was trimmed by 1 base and J by 5 bases, leaving 15 bases between them. In germline, CDR1 is SGHRS, CDR2 YFSETQ. CDR3 length: 15 residues.

V is TRBV25-1 and J is TRBJ2-5; no reliable D call. Germline V gene sequence: CDR1 MGHDK, CDR2 SYGVNS. Trimming pared 7 bases from V and 2 bases from J, leaving 11 bases between. The CDR3 spans 13 residues. CDR3 sequence (DNA): TGTGCCAGCAATCCCGGAAGACAAGAGACCCAGTACTTC. This encodes CASNPGRQETQYF.

J is TRBJ2-7 and V is TRBV10-3, with 11 bases identical to TRBD1. Trimming at V came to 7 bases and at J to 3 bases, leaving 2 bases not matched to a gene. CDR3 size: 13 residues. Germline CDR1 and CDR2: ENHRY and SYGVKD. The CDR3 DNA is TGTGCCATCATGGGGACAGGGGGCTACGAGCAGTACTTC. The encoded protein is CAIMGTGGYEQYF.

The chain employs TRBV27 and TRBJ1-1; tentative D call: TRBD1 (5 bases). V shed 5 bases and J shed 1 base, with 14 bases lying between them. The germline CDR1 and CDR2 sequences are MNHEY and SMNVEV (reference sequence). The CDR3 covers 15 residues. The CDR3 sequence is CASSQGRAKNTEAFF. CDR3 nucleotides: TGTGCCAGCAGTCAGGGACGGGCGAAGAACACTGAAGCTTTCTTT.

V gene TRBV7-9 combines with J gene TRBJ2-4; possibly TRBD1 for D (5 bases). CDR3 size: 12 residues. The germline V gene has CDR1 SEHNR and CDR2 FQNEAQ (reference sequence). Trimming pared 8 bases from V and 8 bases from J, leaving 13 bases between. The CDR3 bases are TGTGCCAGCGGCTCTGGGGCAGACATTCAGTACTTC. It is translated as CASGSGADIQYF.

The rearrangement uses TRBV6-1 and TRBJ2-1; 8 bases agree with TRBD1. Germline-derived CDR1 and CDR2 are MNHNS and SASEGT. With 6 bases clipped from V and 8 bases from J, the junction kept 3 bases outside the gene matches. The CDR3 has 12 residues. The CDR3 region has the DNA TGTGCCAGCAGGGCAGGGGGCTATGAGCAGTTCTTC. Translation: CASRAGGYEQFF.

This chain uses TRBV2 with TRBJ2-1; D is perhaps TRBD2 (6 bases). Germline V CDR1 and CDR2: SNHLY, FYNNEI. The CDR3 consists of 16 residues. Trimming shortened V by 6 bases and J by 1 base, and 16 bases separated the two germline ends. The CDR3 bases are TGTGCCAGCAGACCCGGGGCCGGGACTTCCTACAATGAGCAGTTCTTC. It yields the protein CASRPGAGTSYNEQFF.

The rearrangement joins TRBV4-3 to TRBJ2-1; 7 nucleotides line up with TRBD2. Germline V gene lookup returns CDR1 LGHNA and CDR2 YSLEER. V was clipped by 0 bases and J by 13 bases; unmatched bases: 9. The CDR3 has 14 residues. CDR3 amino acids: CASSQDWDYQNQFF. In DNA form, the CDR3 reads TGCGCCAGCAGCCAAGATTGGGACTATCAAAATCAGTTCTTC.

The chain recombines TRBV15 with TRBJ2-7, with 9 nucleotides matching TRBD1. The CDR3 loop spans 14 amino acids. The germline gives CDR1 LNHNV, CDR2 YYDKDF (reference sequence). Trimming removed 5 bases from V and 4 bases from J; junction bases left unmatched: 6. The CDR3 region has the DNA TGTGCCACCAGCTGGGGGACAGGGAGTTACGAGCAGTACTTC. Translation: CATSWGTGSYEQYF.

The V gene is TRBV9, the J gene TRBJ2-3; D possibly corresponds to TRBD2 (7 bases). Trimming pared 0 bases from V and 2 bases from J, leaving 10 bases between. CDR1 and CDR2 from the germline V gene are SGDLS and YYNGEE. This CDR3 contains 15 residues. CDR3 bases: TGTGCCAGCAGCGTAGTGGGGGGGCTCACAGATACGCAGTATTTT. This sequence encodes CASSVVGGLTDTQYF.

The rearrangement uses TRBV27 and TRBJ2-2; D is possibly TRBD2 (5 bases). Per the germline V gene, CDR1 is MNHEY and CDR2 is SMNVEV (reference sequence). This CDR3 is 14 amino acids long. The V end was cut by 5 bases, the J end by 3 bases, with 10 bases between. The CDR3 loop is CASSPRGYTGELFF. CDR3 nucleotide sequence: TGTGCCAGCAGTCCACGAGGGTACACCGGGGAGCTGTTTTTT.

The CDR3 sequence is CATLGNSEKLSSSTDTQYF. Written as DNA, the CDR3 is TGTGCCACCCTAGGCAACTCAGAAAAACTTTCATCTAGCACAGATACGCAGTATTTT. This chain links TRBV19 with TRBJ2-3; D uncertain. CDR3 length: 19 amino acids. Looked up from germline, CDR1 is LNHDA and CDR2 is SQIVND (reference sequence). V gave up 10 bases and J gave up 0 bases, with 29 bases separating them.